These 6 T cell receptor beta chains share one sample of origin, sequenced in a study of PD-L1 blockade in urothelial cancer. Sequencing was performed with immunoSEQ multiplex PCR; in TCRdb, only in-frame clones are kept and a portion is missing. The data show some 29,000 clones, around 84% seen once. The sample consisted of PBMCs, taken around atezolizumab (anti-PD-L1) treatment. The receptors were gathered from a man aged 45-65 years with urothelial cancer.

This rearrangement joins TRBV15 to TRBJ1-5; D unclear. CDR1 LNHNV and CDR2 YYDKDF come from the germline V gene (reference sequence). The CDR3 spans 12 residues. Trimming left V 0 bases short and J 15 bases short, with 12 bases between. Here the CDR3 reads CATSRDFGLLHF. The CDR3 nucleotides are TGTGCCACCAGCAGAGACTTTGGGCTGTTGCATTTT.

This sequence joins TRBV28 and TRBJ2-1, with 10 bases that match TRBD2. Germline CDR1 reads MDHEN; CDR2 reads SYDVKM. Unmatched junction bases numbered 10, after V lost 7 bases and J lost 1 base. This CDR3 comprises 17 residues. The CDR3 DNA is TGTGCCAGCATCTCGTGGAGGACTAGCGGATCCTACAATGAGCAGTTCTTC. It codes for CASISWRTSGSYNEQFF.

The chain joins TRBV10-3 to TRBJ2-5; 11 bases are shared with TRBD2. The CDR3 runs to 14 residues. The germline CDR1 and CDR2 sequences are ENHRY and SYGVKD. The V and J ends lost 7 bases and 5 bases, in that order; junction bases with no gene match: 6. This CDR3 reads CAINSGGAAETQYF. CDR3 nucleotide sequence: TGTGCCATCAATAGCGGGGGGGCCGCTGAGACCCAGTACTTC.

For the CDR3, the DNA is TGTGCCAGCAGTGAAGTGGGGACTGATAATCAGCCCCAGCATTTT. It yields the protein CASSEVGTDNQPQHF. The V gene is TRBV6-1, the J gene TRBJ1-5; possibly TRBD1 for D (5 bases). CDR3 length: 15 residues. The germline V gene has CDR1 MNHNS and CDR2 SASEGT. The ends were cut back, 1 base at V and 4 bases at J, with 11 bases in the middle.

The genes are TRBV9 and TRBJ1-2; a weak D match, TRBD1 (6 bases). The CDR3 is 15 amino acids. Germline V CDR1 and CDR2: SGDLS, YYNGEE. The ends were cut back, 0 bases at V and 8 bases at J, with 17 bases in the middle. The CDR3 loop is CASSVGLGGARGYTF. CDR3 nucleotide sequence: TGTGCCAGCAGCGTAGGGTTAGGGGGGGCTAGAGGCTACACCTTC.

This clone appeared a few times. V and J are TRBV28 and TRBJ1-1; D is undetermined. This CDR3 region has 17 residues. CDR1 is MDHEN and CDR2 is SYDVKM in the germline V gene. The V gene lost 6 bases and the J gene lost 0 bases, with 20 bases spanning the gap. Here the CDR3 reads CASRSEPFPNLNTEAFF. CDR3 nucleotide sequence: TGTGCCAGCAGATCCGAACCATTTCCCAACTTGAACACTGAAGCTTTCTTT. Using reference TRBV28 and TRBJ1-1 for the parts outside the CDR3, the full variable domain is DVKVTQSSRYLVKRTGEKVFLECVQDMDHENMFWYRQDPGLGLRLIYFSYDVKMKEKGDIPEGYSVSREKKERFSLILESASTNQTSMYLCASRSEPFPNLNTEAFFGQGTRLTVV.